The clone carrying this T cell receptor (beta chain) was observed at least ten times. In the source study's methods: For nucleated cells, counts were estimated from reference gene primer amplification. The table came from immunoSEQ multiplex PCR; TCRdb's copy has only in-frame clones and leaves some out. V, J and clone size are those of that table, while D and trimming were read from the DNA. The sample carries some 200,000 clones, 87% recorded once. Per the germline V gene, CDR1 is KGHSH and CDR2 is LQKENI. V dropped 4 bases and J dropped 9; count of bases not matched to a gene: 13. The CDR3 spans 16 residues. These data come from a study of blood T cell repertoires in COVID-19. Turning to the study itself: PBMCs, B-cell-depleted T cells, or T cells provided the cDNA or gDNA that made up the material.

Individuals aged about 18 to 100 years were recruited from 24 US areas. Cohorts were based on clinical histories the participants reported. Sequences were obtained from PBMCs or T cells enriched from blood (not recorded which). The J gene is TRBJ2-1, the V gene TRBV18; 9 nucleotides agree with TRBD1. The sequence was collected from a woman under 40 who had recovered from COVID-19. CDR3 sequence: CASSLEAGTGIGEQFF. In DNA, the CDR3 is TGTGCCAGCTCACTAGAGGCCGGGACAGGGATTGGTGAGCAGTTCTTC.